The clone carrying this T cell receptor (beta chain) was observed at least ten times. What it binds is not known. The data were obtained in a study of spatial heterogeneity in lung cancer. Overall study results and limits: Within tumors, counts of expanded alpha and beta TCRs tracked tumor mutation counts. Sequencing reached an estimated coverage of tumor T cells that was only about 6.6% for alpha chains and around 13% for beta chains.

Single TCR cDNA molecules each had their own unique molecular identifier. TCRdb analysed the 5' RACE reads with MiXCR anew, one entry per CDR3 protein. This sample has some 96,000 distinct CDR3 sequences, with roughly 4.5% found just once. Sample time point: sample taken at primary tumor resection. Germline V CDR1 and CDR2: MNHEY, SMNVEV (reference sequence). With 8 bases removed from V and 9 bases from J, the gap between germline ends came to 17 bases. CDR3 length: 13 amino acids. The receptor comes from a male donor with early-stage non-small cell lung cancer. The V call is TRBV27, the J call TRBJ2-1; no reliable D call. The sequencing used lung tumor tissue, collected at surgery. DNA of the CDR3: TGTGCCAGCCGGCGGTTAACGGTCTTTGAGCAGTTCTTC. Amino acids: CASRRLTVFEQFF.